The 19 T cell receptor beta chains listed next were all sequenced from one sample in a study of T cell responses to AZD1222 COVID-19 vaccine. Clones were read by immunoSEQ multiplex PCR, and TCRdb kept only the in-frame ones, dropping some. The sample comprises approximately 140,000 clones, approximately 90% of which are singletons, and roughly 2.8% rests with the top ten. Sequences were derived from peripheral blood, sampled on day 0 of AZD1222 vaccination. The receptor source for this set is an adult in good health.

This chain links TRBV27 with TRBJ2-5; D possibly uses TRBD1 or TRBD2 (6 bases each). Trimming shortened V by 5 bases and J by 5 bases, and 12 bases separated the two germline ends. Germline loops: CDR1 MNHEY, CDR2 SMNVEV (reference sequence). There are 13 residues in the CDR3. The CDR3 loop reads CASSHRRGETQYF. The CDR3 coding sequence is TGTGCCAGCAGTCACAGGAGGGGGGAGACCCAGTACTTC.

The chain carries TRBV20-1 and TRBJ1-5; D possibly corresponds to TRBD1 (5 bases). Germline lookup yields CDR1 DFQATT and CDR2 SNEGSKA (reference sequence). V was clipped by 3 bases and J by 6 bases, with 15 bases between them. This CDR3 spans 14 amino acids. CDR3 DNA sequence: TGCAGTGCTAGTACGAGTAGGGGTGGTCAGCCCCAGCATTTT. This sequence encodes CSASTSRGGQPQHF.

J is TRBJ1-2 and V is TRBV6-5; possibly TRBD1 for D (6 bases). Germline CDR1 MNHEY, CDR2 SVGAGI. V was clipped by 6 bases and J by 1 base, with 9 bases between them. The CDR3 has 13 residues. CDR3 protein: CASRPGVNYGYTF. CDR3 coding DNA: TGTGCCAGCAGACCAGGGGTTAACTATGGCTACACCTTC.

The chain joins TRBV7-6 to TRBJ1-6; 11 bases are a match to TRBD1. Per the germline V gene, CDR1 is SGHVS and CDR2 is FNYEAQ. The CDR3 has 15 residues. Losses at the gene ends were 5 bases for V and 8 bases for J; bases not matched to a gene: 5. This CDR3 is CASSLKGQGDSPLHF. CDR3 coding DNA: TGTGCCAGCAGCCTCAAGGGACAGGGGGATTCACCCCTCCACTTT. Looking up the rest from reference TRBV7-6 and TRBJ1-6 gives the full variable domain: GAGVSQSPRYKVTKRGQDVALRCDPISGHVSLYWYRQALGQGPEFLTYFNYEAQQDKSGLPNDRFSAERPEGSISTLTIQRTEQRDSAMYRCASSLKGQGDSPLHFGNGTRLTVT.

The chain couples TRBV29-1 to TRBJ1-4; no clear D gene. CDR3 size: 11 residues. Between the trimmed V and J ends, which lost 7 bases and 6 bases, there was a span of 9 bases. Germline V lookup: CDR1 SQVTM, CDR2 ANQGSEA. The chain's CDR3 is CSATVYEKLFF. The CDR3 DNA reads as TGCAGCGCCACCGTGTATGAAAAACTGTTTTTT.

The chain carries TRBV5-6 and TRBJ2-7; no reliable D call. V lost 1 base and J 3 bases, leaving 11 bases between the germline ends. CDR3 length equals 14 residues. In germline, CDR1 is SGHDT, CDR2 YYEEEE. CDR3 in DNA: TGTGCCAGCAGCTTGAGGAATGGAATCTACGAGCAGTACTTC. Translating it yields CASSLRNGIYEQYF.

This clone was observed once. The CDR3 sequence is CASSARGFEQYF. The CDR3 DNA reads TGTGCCAGCAGTGCCAGGGGGTTCGAGCAGTACTTC. The genes are TRBV3-1 (or the pseudogene TRBV3-2) and TRBJ2-7, with TRBD1 matching 7 bases. V shed 6 bases, J shed 6 bases, and the junction held 5 bases outside the gene matches. Germline V gene lookup returns CDR1 LGHDT and CDR2 YNNKEL (reference sequence). The CDR3 totals 12 residues.

The genes are TRBV7-9 and TRBJ1-2; a weak D match, TRBD1 (6 bases). CDR1 and CDR2 (germline): SEHNR, FQNEAQ (reference sequence). The CDR3 spans 12 residues. The ends were cut back, 2 bases at V and 5 bases at J, with 6 bases in the middle. CDR3 amino acids: CASSLRGYGYTF. CDR3 in DNA: TGTGCCAGCAGCTTAAGGGGGTATGGCTACACCTTC. The whole variable domain, filled in from reference TRBV7-9 and TRBJ1-2, reads DTGVSQNPRHKITKRGQNVTFRCDPISEHNRLYWYRQTLGQGPEFLTYFQNEAQLEKSRLLSDRFSAERPKGSFSTLEIQRTEQGDSAMYLCASSLRGYGYTFGSGTRLTVV.

This clone was recorded only once. The chain employs TRBV4-3 and TRBJ1-2, with a possible D match to TRBD1 (6 bases). Per germline, CDR1 LGHNA and CDR2 YSLEER. V dropped 0 bases and J dropped 0 bases, with 17 bases sitting between them. The CDR3 is 18 amino acids. The CDR3 region is CASSQEGLGGAANYGYTF. Written as DNA, the CDR3 is TGCGCCAGCAGCCAAGAGGGTTTAGGGGGGGCGGCTAACTATGGCTACACCTTC.

The rearrangement uses TRBV27 and TRBJ1-5; tentatively, D is TRBD1 (5 bases). CDR1 and CDR2 from the germline V gene are MNHEY and SMNVEV (reference sequence). The CDR3 extends over 14 amino acids. V lost 5 bases, J lost 0 bases, and 8 bases lay in between. CDR3: CASSRDRSNQPQHF. The DNA for the CDR3 is TGTGCCAGCAGTCGGGACCGTAGCAATCAGCCCCAGCATTTT.

This clone is a singleton in its sample. The rearrangement links TRBV6-5 to TRBJ1-5; no definite D call. Trimming removed 4 bases at V and 7 bases at J, with 14 bases between. Germline CDR1 MNHEY, CDR2 SVGAGI. The CDR3 totals 14 residues. The CDR3 loop reads CASSWTAREQPQHF. CDR3 coding DNA: TGTGCCAGCAGTTGGACGGCTAGGGAGCAGCCCCAGCATTTT.

This clone was observed a handful of times. V usage is TRBV6-6 and J usage is TRBJ1-3; no reliable D call. Per germline, CDR1 MNHNY and CDR2 SVGAGI (reference sequence). V was trimmed by 2 bases and J by 4 bases, leaving 12 bases between them. The CDR3 runs 15 residues. CDR3 protein: CASSYHINSGNTIYF. The CDR3, as DNA: TGTGCCAGCAGTTACCACATTAACTCAGGAAACACCATATATTTT.

This clone was detected a few times. V gene TRBV28 combines with J gene TRBJ2-4; TRBD1 is a possible D gene (6 bases). This CDR3 comprises 13 residues. Germline values: CDR1 MDHEN, CDR2 SYDVKM. The V end lost 6 bases, the J end lost 6 bases, and 12 bases lay between the germline ends. The CDR3 DNA is TGTGCCAGCAGCTCCCAAGGGGGAAACATTCAGTACTTC. Translation: CASSSQGGNIQYF.

The rearrangement uses TRBV6-6 and TRBJ1-2; 8 bases map to TRBD1. The ends lost 5 bases at V and 4 bases at J; junction bases unmatched: 6. Per the germline V gene, CDR1 is MNHNY and CDR2 is SVGAGI (reference sequence). This CDR3 is 14 amino acids long. As DNA, the CDR3 is TGTGCCAGCAGTCCGACAGGGGCGTCCTATGGCTACACCTTC. The encoded protein is CASSPTGASYGYTF.

The genes are TRBV9 and TRBJ1-2; 7 bases match TRBD1. Trimming removed 3 bases from V and 1 base from J; junction bases left unmatched: 9. The germline CDR1 and CDR2 sequences are SGDLS and YYNGEE. CDR3 length equals 16 residues. Written as DNA, the CDR3 is TGTGCCAGCAGCGGAGGCGGCTCAGGGGGTAACTATGGCTACACCTTC. Protein sequence: CASSGGGSGGNYGYTF. Full variable domain (missing parts from reference TRBV9 and TRBJ1-2): DSGVTQTPKHLITATGQRVTLRCSPRSGDLSVYWYQQSLDQGLQFLIQYYNGEERAKGNILERFSAQQFPDLHSELNLSSLELGDSALYFCASSGGGSGGNYGYTFGSGTRLTVV.

The chain carries TRBV28 and TRBJ1-5; D perhaps matches TRBD1 (6 bases). Germline CDR1 MDHEN, CDR2 SYDVKM. The CDR3 extends over 15 amino acids. V dropped 6 bases and J dropped 1 base, with 13 bases sitting between them. CDR3 in amino acids: CASRSGERSNQPQHF. In nucleotides, the CDR3 is TGTGCCAGCAGATCAGGGGAGAGGAGCAATCAGCCCCAGCATTTT.

V usage is TRBV30 and J usage is TRBJ1-2, with no clear D. V was trimmed by 3 bases and J by 0 bases, leaving 5 bases between them. This CDR3 contains 12 residues. CDR1 is GTSNPN, CDR2 SVGIG, per germline (reference sequence). Here the CDR3 reads CAWRSANYGYTF. As DNA, the CDR3 is TGTGCCTGGAGATCAGCTAACTATGGCTACACCTTC.

The J gene is TRBJ1-1, the V gene TRBV15; 9 nucleotides line up with TRBD1. V shed 6 bases, J shed 1 base, and the junction held 3 bases outside the gene matches. Germline lookup yields CDR1 LNHNV and CDR2 YYDKDF (reference sequence). The CDR3 runs 14 residues. This CDR3 reads CATRTGGSNTEAFF. The DNA for the CDR3 is TGTGCCACCAGGACAGGGGGATCGAACACTGAAGCTTTCTTT.

V usage is TRBV9 and J usage is TRBJ1-1; D perhaps matches TRBD1 (6 bases). The CDR3 spans 13 residues. Germline CDR1 reads SGDLS; CDR2 reads YYNGEE. V was shortened by 0 bases and J by 6 bases, with 9 bases between the two germline ends. The CDR3 here is CASSVEGGSEAFF. The CDR3 DNA is TGTGCCAGCAGCGTAGAAGGGGGTTCTGAAGCTTTCTTT.